The clone carrying this TCR beta chain was seen a single time. This sample stems from a study of blood T cell repertoires in COVID-19. Study as a whole: There were acute and convalescent COVID-19 samples, and they came from the United States, Italy and Spain. The analysed material was cDNA or gDNA that came from T cells, B-cell-depleted T cells, or PBMCs.

As originally analysed: Amplification of reference gene primers provided the estimated nucleated cell counts. The data were produced by immunoSEQ multiplex PCR, yet TCRdb's version contains in-frame clones alone and is incomplete. The V and J calls and clone size were taken over from that table, and D and trimming were inferred from the DNA. This table holds more than 80,000 clones, almost 80% found once. V dropped 7 bases and J dropped 0 bases, with 10 bases sitting between them. Looked up from germline, CDR1 is SGHAT and CDR2 is FQNNGV. The CDR3 has 14 amino acids. The J gene is TRBJ2-1, the V gene TRBV11-2; possibly TRBD1 for D (6 bases). Sequenced input: peripheral blood. The TCR was taken from a human donor in a cohort sampled during active COVID-19. CDR3 in DNA: TGTGCCAGCACTTGGGGGCCCTCCTACAATGAGCAGTTCTTC. It specifies CASTWGPSYNEQFF.